This T cell receptor (beta chain) was identified in a study of cytomegalovirus exposure and HLA in healthy donors (dated by TCRdb to about 2017). For context, the study as a whole: An earlier analysis of a few hundred of the donors reported under 300 Gb of sequence data and 90 million to 120 million unique TCR beta sequences obtained from roughly 180 million T cells. An early release covering around 630 HLA-typed donors comprised about 300 gigabases of sequencing data and roughly 85 million unique TCR sequences. Among the roughly 410 genotyped donors, about 85% belonged to the genetic ancestry cluster associated with self-reported Caucasian donors. The study aimed to test whether signatures of past pathogen exposure could be identified by cataloging public T cell receptors. The study profiled the T cell repertoires of some 610 subjects by immunosequencing and related them to cytomegalovirus serostatus. In addition to the first cohort of around 670 subjects, a separate validation cohort of approximately 130 different subjects was used. The study combined high-throughput TCR immunosequencing, statistical association of individual TCRs with disease status, and machine learning to predict cytomegalovirus infection status. In a later analysis, previously published TCR beta repertoires from 670 or so donors were re-analyzed and high-resolution HLA genotyping was added so that TCR occurrence patterns could be studied. In the later analysis, no new phenotypic data were used to find candidate immune exposures; instead, reliance was placed on TCR beta sequences and their occurrence across donors. In an earlier analysis of roughly 580 of the donors, high-throughput TCR beta sequencing was used to judge whether each TCR beta V gene segment behaved as functional or pseudogenic. Donor age, sex, ethnicity and CMV serostatus were compiled alongside the repertoire data. A later genetic analysis used genome-wide SNP genotypes for about 55% of the 666 donors, treating that subset as a discovery cohort. Every discovery cohort repertoire had been produced on one sequencing platform. HLA typing covered class I and class II loci at four-digit resolution. Typing coverage varied by locus: about 620-630 donors for A, B, C, DRB1 and DQB1; more than 500 for DQA1; around 610 for DPA1; approximately 450 for DPB1. A few DR-DQ haplotypes were handled as single units for association and clustering because linkage in the cohort was strong. Among some 400 genotyped donors of the cohort, an average of approximately 240,000 unique TCR beta nucleotide sequences were sequenced per donor, roughly a sixth of them non-productive.

On this clone: Its recognized antigen is unknown. No base qualities exist here, and no much larger clone lies one base off it.

The cohort consisted of some 670 healthy bone marrow donors. At the time of sampling, all cohort members were nominally healthy, though unrecorded immune exposures were likely present. The donor was CMV seronegative and was included in the group of about 400 seronegative cohort members. Every donor gave a peripheral blood sample, and the peripheral blood mononuclear cells from that sample were used for TCR beta sequencing. The Qiagen DNeasy Blood Extraction Kit was used to extract genomic DNA from the blood cell samples. Receptor libraries were prepared by the immunoSEQ multiplex PCR assay. A mixture of 60 forward primers for TCR Vbeta segments and 13 reverse primers for TCR Jbeta segments was used in the multiplex PCR. Amplification of the CDR3 region of rearranged TCR beta genes was performed with a multiplex PCR assay on genomic DNA. The amplified TCR beta libraries were sequenced on the Illumina HiSeq System as 87-base-pair reads. The original methods were these. In a later analysis, tens of millions of unique TCR beta chains were counted across the 690 or so repertoires, and around 10 million of these chains were shared by at least two donors. To remove PCR and sequencing errors, raw reads were error-corrected and collapsed into unique sequences using a nearest-neighbor algorithm that merged closely related sequences. V, D and J gene segments were assigned by aligning CDR3 sequences to IMGT reference sequences. For a sequence to be retained, a match of at least six nucleotides to both a V gene segment and a J gene segment was required. Rearrangements were called productive when the CDR3 lacked stop codons and stayed in frame with V and J; all others were non-productive. Following IMGT convention, CDR3 was defined as the stretch from the second conserved V-encoded cysteine to the conserved J-encoded phenylalanine. The earlier analysis of a few hundred of the donors excluded sequences that lacked an unambiguous match to a single V gene segment. An earlier analysis of 587 of the donors called V segments functional above 56.7% productive rearrangements and segregating when the between-donor standard deviation exceeded 5%. A statistical classification framework was developed to diagnose cytomegalovirus status using the catalog of TCR beta chain sequences. A later analysis assigned V and J genes by comparing TCR nucleotide sequences with IMGT/GENE-DB human TR gene sequences. A later analysis assigned CDR3 sequences and most-parsimonious VDJ recombination scenarios with the TCRdist pipeline. In a later analysis, every TCR beta chain was defined by the combination of its CDR3 amino acid sequence and its V-gene family, and reads without a unique V-gene family were dropped. To address suspected cross-contamination and a sequencing artifact, a later analysis removed 550 to 750 highly shared, low-generation-probability nucleotide sequences. For each public chain, a later analysis derived a clonal expansion index from normalized ranks of inferred template counts within each repertoire. Generation probabilities in a later analysis came from a VDJ recombination model fitted to out-of-frame rearrangements, and those results were checked against IGoR. In a later analysis, hypergeometric tests were used to score TCR-TCR, TCR-HLA and TCR-CMV co-occurrence, with a repertoire-size bias correction applied to TCR pairs. In a later analysis, false discovery rates were estimated by permuting HLA or CMV assignments 20 times. In a later analysis, co-occurring TCRs were grouped using DBSCAN, and TCRdist sequence similarity was added for clustering within HLA-allele-positive subsets. Repertoires with fewer than 30,000 or more than 120,000 public chains were left out of co-occurrence clustering, as were roughly five repertoires with anomalous nucleotide sharing. Entries here come from immuneACCESS through TCRdb and include only in-frame sequences with V and J called. Some clones fail to appear in such tables; in the studies checked, an unresolved V gene covers under half of the shortfall, and the cause of the remainder is unknown. V and J calls and clone size follow that table, whereas D and trimming were derived from the DNA. This sample gives fewer than 250,000 clones in total; roughly 79% of them show up just once. The biggest ten clones account for about 1.7% of the sample.

The V end loses 0 bases and the J end loses 8 bases, and a stretch of 6 bases separates them. According to the germline V gene, CDR1 reads SGHRS and CDR2 reads YFSETQ. The CDR3 runs 12 residues from the cysteine to the phenylalanine. Only the CDR3 region is kept as DNA, spanning 36 bases read in frame from base 1. Study-wide conclusions, independent of this receptor: Because counts were too low, fewer than 20 rarely observed V segments, including chromosome 9 orphons, were excluded from the earlier analysis of around 640 of the donors. Several of the top co-occurrence clusters appeared to be linked to parvovirus B19, influenza, CMV and Epstein-Barr virus, according to a later analysis. Most CMV-associated TCR beta chains appeared to be HLA-restricted in a later analysis, and the HLA associations seemed to be driven largely by CMV exposure. Specific HLA alleles were associated with over 15,000 TCR beta sequences at a false discovery rate of 0.05 in a later analysis. A further reported finding was that TCR beta sequences accurately predicted the HLA-A and HLA-B alleles for most subjects in the first cohort. While some public TCRs were present in many individuals, most TCR sequences turned up only very rarely across donors. The presence/absence analyses assumed that sequencing depth was roughly uniform across donors, and that assumption may not be true. Because HLA typing was unavailable for some donors at each locus, only the typed subset was used in association tests. The only immune exposure information available for the cohort was CMV serostatus. According to a later genetic analysis, donors in an Asian-associated ancestry cluster had fewer N-insertions in productive TCRs than the approximately 610-donor mean. A few of the identified cytomegalovirus-associated TCR beta chains were confirmed in vitro to be specific for cytomegalovirus antigens. The 87-base-pair reads could not distinguish some IMGT-functional V segments, including TRBV6-2 and TRBV6-3, so those segments were excluded. The authors suggested that the approach could potentially be generalized to other disease states and immunological phenotypes. In an earlier analysis of approximately 590 of the donors, most TCR beta V segments appeared in productive rearrangements about 87% or about 30% of the time, broadly matching IMGT annotations. Only TCR beta chains were sequenced in this cohort, and the absence of alpha or paired-chain data limited detectable features. The classifier was reported to diagnose cytomegalovirus status with high specificity and sensitivity in both the original cohort and the validation cohort. The sequencing pipeline was judged likely to have produced a cluster of highly shared sequence variants as a technical artifact. A later genetic analysis associated a missense DCLRE1C variant with V-gene and J-gene trimming of TCR beta chains, and an independent cohort replicated the association. According to a later analysis, TCR association rates differed among HLA loci, with DRB1 alleles showing the most associated TCRs and HLA-C alleles showing the fewest. Linkage disequilibrium might explain the correlated functional status among segregating V segments, but an unknown experimental factor could not be excluded. Assigning TCR associations to individual alleles was difficult when HLA alleles, especially DR and DQ, strongly co-occurred. A total of fewer than 200 TCR beta chains were listed by the study as associated with cytomegalovirus. Compared with equally common non-associated chains, HLA-associated TCR beta chains in a later analysis were more clonally expanded and had lower generation probabilities.

This TCR was sampled from a male donor in good health and CMV-seronegative. This chain is built from TRBV5-1 and TRBJ2-1, with the D gene not confidently named. Sequencing was carried out using PBMCs. In nucleotide form, the sequence is TGCGCCAGCAGCTTGGACTTCCATGAGCAGTTCTTC. This sequence encodes CASSLDFHEQFF.